This record concerns one T cell receptor (beta chain) sequence. Antigen: not known. This sample was taken from a study of T-cell reconstitution after alpha-beta-depleted transplantation in children. Study conclusions and caveats: It was newly produced T cells that mostly accounted for T-cell counts and diversity one year after transplant. High day-60 TCRbeta diversity in some patients came from surviving recipient T cells and thymic progenitors. Alpha-beta T cells present about two months after transplant were reported to originate from several hundred expanded graft clones.

Unique molecular identifiers were incorporated when the TCRbeta library was constructed. TCRdb called the PCR reads again in MiXCR, with one record for every CDR3 protein. The table records fewer than 750,000 distinct CDR3 sequences, more than 20% of them present only once. This clonotype was obtained from a boy in the first two years of life with Wiskott-Aldrich syndrome, due to receive a stem cell transplant. Sequencing was performed on PBMCs, taken before TCRalphabeta/CD19-depleted stem cell transplant.

CDR3: CATSDAGLAKNIQYF. The CDR3 nucleotides read TGTGCCACCAGTGATGCCGGACTAGCCAAAAACATTCAGTACTTC. The chain is built from TRBV24-1 and TRBJ2-4, with a tentative D call TRBD2 (5 bases). The CDR3 contains 15 residues. V gave up 3 bases and J gave up 0 bases, with 8 bases separating them. Germline V lookup: CDR1 KGHDR, CDR2 SFDVKD.